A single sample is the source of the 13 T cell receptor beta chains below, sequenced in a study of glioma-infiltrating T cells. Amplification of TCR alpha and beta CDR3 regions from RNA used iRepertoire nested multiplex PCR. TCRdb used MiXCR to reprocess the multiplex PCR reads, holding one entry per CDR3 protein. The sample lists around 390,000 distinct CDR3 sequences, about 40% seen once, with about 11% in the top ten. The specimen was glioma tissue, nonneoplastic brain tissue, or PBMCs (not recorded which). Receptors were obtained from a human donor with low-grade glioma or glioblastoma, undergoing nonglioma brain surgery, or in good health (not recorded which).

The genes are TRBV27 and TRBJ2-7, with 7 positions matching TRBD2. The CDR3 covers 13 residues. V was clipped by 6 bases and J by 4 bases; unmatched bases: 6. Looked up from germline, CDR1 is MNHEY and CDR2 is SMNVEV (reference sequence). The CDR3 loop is CASSQGEGYEQYF. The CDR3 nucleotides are TGTGCCAGCAGCCAAGGGGAGGGTTACGAGCAGTACTTC.

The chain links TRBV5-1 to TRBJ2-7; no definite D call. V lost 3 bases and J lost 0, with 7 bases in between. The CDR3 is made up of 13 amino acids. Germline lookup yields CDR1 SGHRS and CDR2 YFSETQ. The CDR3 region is CASSWVSSYEQYF. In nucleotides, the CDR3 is TGCGCCAGCAGCTGGGTGAGCTCCTACGAGCAGTACTTC.

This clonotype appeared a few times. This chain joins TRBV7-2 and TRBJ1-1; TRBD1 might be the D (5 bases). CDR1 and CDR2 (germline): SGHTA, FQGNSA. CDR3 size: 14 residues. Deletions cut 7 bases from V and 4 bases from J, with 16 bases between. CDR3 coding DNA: TGTGCCAGCAATAAGGAGGGAAGGGGCACTGAAGCTTTCTTT. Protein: CASNKEGRGTEAFF.

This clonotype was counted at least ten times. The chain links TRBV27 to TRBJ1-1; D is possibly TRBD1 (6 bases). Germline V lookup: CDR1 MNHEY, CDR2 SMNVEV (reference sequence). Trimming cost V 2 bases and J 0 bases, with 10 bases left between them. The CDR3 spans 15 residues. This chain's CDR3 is CASSLGGQLNTEAFF. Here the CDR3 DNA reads TGTGCCAGCAGTTTAGGTGGACAGTTGAACACTGAAGCTTTCTTT.

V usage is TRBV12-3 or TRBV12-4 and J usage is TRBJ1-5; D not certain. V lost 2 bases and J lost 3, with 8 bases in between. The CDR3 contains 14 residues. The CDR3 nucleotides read TGTGCCAGCAGTTTAACGCGGAACAATCAGCCCCAGCATTTT. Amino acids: CASSLTRNNQPQHF.

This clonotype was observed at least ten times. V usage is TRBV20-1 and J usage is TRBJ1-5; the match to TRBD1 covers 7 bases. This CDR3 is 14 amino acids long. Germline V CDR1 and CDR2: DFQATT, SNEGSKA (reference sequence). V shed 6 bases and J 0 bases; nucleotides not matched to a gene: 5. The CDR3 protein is CSARTGHSNQPQHF. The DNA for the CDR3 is TGCAGTGCGCGGACAGGCCATAGCAATCAGCCCCAGCATTTT.

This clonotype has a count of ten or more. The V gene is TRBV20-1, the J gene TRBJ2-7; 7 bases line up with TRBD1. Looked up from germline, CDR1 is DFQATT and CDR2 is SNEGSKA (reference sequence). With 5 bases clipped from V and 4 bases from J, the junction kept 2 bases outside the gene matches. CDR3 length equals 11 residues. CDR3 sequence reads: CSASTGYEQYF. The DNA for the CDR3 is TGCAGTGCTTCGACAGGGTACGAGCAGTACTTC.

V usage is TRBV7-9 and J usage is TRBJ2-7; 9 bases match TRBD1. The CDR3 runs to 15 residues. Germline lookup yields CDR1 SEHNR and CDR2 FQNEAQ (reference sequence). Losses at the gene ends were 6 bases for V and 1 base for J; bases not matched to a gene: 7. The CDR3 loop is CASSDRGTGSYEQYF. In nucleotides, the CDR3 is TGTGCCAGCAGTGACCGTGGGACAGGGTCCTACGAGCAGTACTTC. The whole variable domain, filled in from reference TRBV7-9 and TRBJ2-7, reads DTGVSQNPRHKITKRGQNVTFRCDPISEHNRLYWYRQTLGQGPEFLTYFQNEAQLEKSRLLSDRFSAERPKGSFSTLEIQRTEQGDSAMYLCASSDRGTGSYEQYFGPGTRLTVT.

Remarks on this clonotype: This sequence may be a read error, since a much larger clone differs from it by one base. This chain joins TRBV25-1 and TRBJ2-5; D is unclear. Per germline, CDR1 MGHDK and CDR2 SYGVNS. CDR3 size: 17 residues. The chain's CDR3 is CAGSENPRRLGEETQYF. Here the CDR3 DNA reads TGTGCCGGCAGTGAAAACCCCCGCCGGTTGGGTGAGGAGACCCAGTACTTC.

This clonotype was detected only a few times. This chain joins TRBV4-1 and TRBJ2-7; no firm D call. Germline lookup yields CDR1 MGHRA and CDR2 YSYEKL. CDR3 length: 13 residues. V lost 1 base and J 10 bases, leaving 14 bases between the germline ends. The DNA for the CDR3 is TGCGCCAGCAGCCAAGGGCGTCTAGAGTCACAGTACTTC. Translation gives CASSQGRLESQYF.

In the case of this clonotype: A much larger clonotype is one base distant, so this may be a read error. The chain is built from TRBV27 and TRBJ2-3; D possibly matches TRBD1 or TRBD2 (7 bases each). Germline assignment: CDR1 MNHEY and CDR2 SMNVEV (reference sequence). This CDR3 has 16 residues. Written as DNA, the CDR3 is TGTGCCAGCAGCCTCCTCCTAGCGGCGGGGACAGATACGCCGTATTTT. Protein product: CASSLLLAAGTDTPYF.

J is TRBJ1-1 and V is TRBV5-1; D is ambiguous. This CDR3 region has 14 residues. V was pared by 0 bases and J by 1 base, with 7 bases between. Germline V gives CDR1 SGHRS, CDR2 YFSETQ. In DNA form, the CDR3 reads TGCGCCAGCAGCTTGGCCGGCAGGAACACTGAAGCTTTCTTT. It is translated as CASSLAGRNTEAFF.

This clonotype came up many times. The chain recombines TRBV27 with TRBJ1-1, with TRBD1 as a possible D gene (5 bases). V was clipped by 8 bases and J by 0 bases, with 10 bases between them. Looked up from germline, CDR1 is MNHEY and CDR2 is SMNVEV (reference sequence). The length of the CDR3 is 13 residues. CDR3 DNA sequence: TGTGCCAGCCGTGGGGGGGTGAACACTGAAGCTTTCTTT. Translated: CASRGGVNTEAFF.